This T cell receptor beta chain comes out of a study of blood T cell repertoires in COVID-19. Looking at the study overall: Some COVID-19 samples were acute and others convalescent; all came from the United States, Italy and Spain. The cDNA or gDNA used as material had been derived from T cells, B-cell-depleted T cells, or PBMCs.

With 5 bases removed from V and 2 bases from J, the gap between germline ends came to 16 bases. This CDR3 spans 15 amino acids. CDR1 is MDHEN and CDR2 is SYDVKM in the germline V gene. Per the authors' pipeline: The assay estimated nucleated cells by amplifying reference gene primers. Profiling relied on immunoSEQ multiplex PCR, and the TCRdb table lists in-frame clones only, not all of them. For V, J and clone size, that table is used; D and trimming come from the DNA. The data show about 140,000 clones, under 80% seen once. This clone was picked up a small number of times. The TCR originated in an older man with acute or convalescent COVID-19. Sequencing input: peripheral blood. V and J are TRBV28 and TRBJ2-7; D possibly corresponds to TRBD1 (7 bases). CDR3 bases: TGTGCCAGCAGTGAAGGAGGGACAGCAGCCTACGAGCAGTACTTC. Translating it yields CASSEGGTAAYEQYF.